The 25 T cell receptor beta chains given below trace back to one sample, sequenced in a study of T cell responses to AZD1222 COVID-19 vaccine. TCRdb keeps only in-frame clones here, not all; method: immunoSEQ multiplex PCR. This table has roughly 130,000 clones, approximately 85% appearing once. This material consisted of peripheral blood, taken on day 0 of AZD1222 vaccination. The receptors come from an adult in good health.

CDR3 sequence: CASSPALRQPTEAFF. CDR3 nucleotide sequence: TGTGCCAGCAGTCCGGCCCTTAGACAGCCTACTGAAGCTTTCTTT. J is TRBJ1-1 and V is TRBV27, with D perhaps TRBD1 (5 bases). This CDR3 is 15 amino acids long. Trimming removed 5 bases from V and 5 bases from J, with 18 bases in between. The germline CDR1 and CDR2 sequences are MNHEY and SMNVEV (reference sequence).

In regard to this clone: Sequence at one end of the junction differs from germline and may be a read error. This chain joins TRBV3-1 (or the pseudogene TRBV3-2) and TRBJ2-3, with D uncertain. CDR1 LGHDT and CDR2 YNNKEL come from the germline V gene (reference sequence). The CDR3 spans 13 residues. This CDR3 reads CVSSQDAPRSQYF. The CDR3 DNA sequence: TGTGTCAGCAGCCAAGACGCCCCCCGGTCGCAGTATTTT.

CDR3 DNA sequence: TGTGCCAGCAGCTTAGGCGGCGTAAACACCATATATTTT. It codes for CASSLGGVNTIYF. The chain couples TRBV7-2 to TRBJ1-3; no clear D. This CDR3 is 13 amino acids long. Germline V gives CDR1 SGHTA, CDR2 FQGNSA. With 1 base removed from V and 6 bases from J, the gap between germline ends came to 7 bases.

V gene TRBV5-1 combines with J gene TRBJ2-7; possibly TRBD1 for D (5 bases). This CDR3 comprises 14 residues. Germline values: CDR1 SGHRS, CDR2 YFSETQ. Trimming took 0 bases from V and 4 from J, leaving 11 bases between them. The CDR3 DNA reads as TGCGCCAGCAGCTTGGGGGGCCAAGGGTACGAGCAGTACTTC. As protein: CASSLGGQGYEQYF.

The chain couples TRBV29-1 to TRBJ1-1, with D perhaps TRBD1 (5 bases). The germline V gene has CDR1 SQVTM and CDR2 ANQGSEA. The CDR3 has 12 residues. V was clipped by 8 bases and J by 5 bases, with 15 bases between them. CDR3 protein: CSPRRGGTEAFF. The CDR3 region has the DNA TGCAGCCCCCGTCGGGGGGGTACTGAAGCTTTCTTT.

V is TRBV5-5 and J is TRBJ1-5; D is possibly TRBD1 (6 bases). CDR1 is SGHKS and CDR2 is YYEKEE in the germline V gene (reference sequence). This CDR3 is built from 18 residues. Trimming stripped 2 bases from V and 1 base from J, with 19 bases between. The chain's CDR3 is CASSLGGFWAQSNQPQHF. CDR3 bases: TGTGCCAGCAGCTTAGGGGGATTTTGGGCTCAAAGCAATCAGCCCCAGCATTTT. Full variable domain (rest looked up from reference TRBV5-5 and TRBJ1-5): DAGVTQSPTHLIKTRGQQVTLRCSPISGHKSVSWYQQVLGQGPQFIFQYYEKEERGRGNFPDRFSARQFPNYSSELNVNALLLGDSALYLCASSLGGFWAQSNQPQHFGDGTRLSIL.

This chain connects TRBV5-4 to TRBJ1-4; 8 positions agree with TRBD1. CDR3 length equals 14 residues. J lost 8 bases, V lost 0 bases, and 3 bases had no gene match. CDR1 and CDR2 (germline): SGHNT, YYREEE (reference sequence). Written as DNA, the CDR3 is TGTGCCAGCAGCTTGGCAGGGGGCCGGGAAAAACTGTTTTTT. Encoded protein: CASSLAGGREKLFF.

V gene TRBV6-1 combines with J gene TRBJ2-7, with D perhaps being TRBD1 or TRBD2 (5 bases each). The ends were cut back, 1 base at V and 2 bases at J, with 9 bases in the middle. Germline loops: CDR1 MNHNS, CDR2 SASEGT. The CDR3 totals 14 residues. CDR3 sequence: CASSEGGEPYEQYF. CDR3 coding DNA: TGTGCCAGCAGTGAAGGAGGGGAACCCTACGAGCAGTACTTC.

Notes on this clone: An end of the junction does not agree with germline; a read error may underlie this. The chain recombines TRBV6-1 with TRBJ2-2; 7 bases fit TRBD1. CDR3 length: 15 residues. Looked up from germline, CDR1 is MNHNS and CDR2 is SASEGT. Written as DNA, the CDR3 is TGTGCCAGCAGAGAAGGGGGCGTCCTCACCGGGGAGCTGTTTTTT. It encodes CASREGGVLTGELFF.

This chain joins TRBV10-2 and TRBJ2-7; 11 nucleotides match TRBD1. This CDR3 spans 18 amino acids. Trimming took 2 bases from V and 1 from J; bases not matched to a gene: 10. CDR1 and CDR2 (germline): WSHSY, SAAADI. This chain's CDR3 is CASSEAGQGVPGSYEQYF. The CDR3 DNA is TGCGCCAGCAGTGAGGCGGGACAGGGGGTTCCCGGTTCCTACGAGCAGTACTTC.

This clone was detected only a few times. This chain joins TRBV24-1 and TRBJ1-3; 7 nucleotides agree with TRBD1. The CDR3 totals 16 residues. J was trimmed by 2 bases and V by 4 bases; bases with no gene match: 7. Germline V gene lookup returns CDR1 KGHDR and CDR2 SFDVKD. CDR3 protein: CATSDKRQGTGNTIYF. The DNA for the CDR3 is TGTGCCACCAGTGACAAAAGACAGGGAACTGGAAACACCATATATTTT.

The chain uses TRBV2 and TRBJ2-6; D tentatively reads TRBD1 or TRBD2 (5 bases each). Germline CDR1 and CDR2: SNHLY and FYNNEI. V was cut by 8 bases and J by 0 bases, with 11 bases left in between. This CDR3 contains 15 residues. Written as DNA, the CDR3 is TGTGCCAGCGGGGCGGCGGGCTCTGGGGCCAACGTCCTGACTTTC. It is translated as CASGAAGSGANVLTF.

This chain uses TRBV5-1 with TRBJ1-1, with D possibly matching TRBD1 (6 bases). The CDR3 loop spans 13 amino acids. The germline CDR1 and CDR2 sequences are SGHRS and YFSETQ. V was shortened by 2 bases and J by 5 bases, with 10 bases between the two germline ends. The CDR3 DNA reads TGCGCCAGCAGCTTACAGGGTCGGACTGAAGCTTTCTTT. It specifies CASSLQGRTEAFF. Filled out from reference TRBV5-1 and TRBJ1-1, the complete variable domain reads KAGVTQTPRYLIKTRGQQVTLSCSPISGHRSVSWYQQTPGQGLQFLFEYFSETQRNKGNFPGRFSGRQFSNSRSEMNVSTLELGDSALYLCASSLQGRTEAFFGQGTRLTVV.

This clone was seen just once. The chain recombines TRBV10-2 with TRBJ2-7; D may match TRBD1 or TRBD2 (5 bases each). The V gene lost 5 bases and the J gene lost 2 bases, with 10 bases spanning the gap. The CDR3 covers 13 residues. Per germline, CDR1 WSHSY and CDR2 SAAADI. CDR3 region: CASSTGATYEQYF. The CDR3 coding sequence is TGCGCCAGCAGTACCGGGGCCACCTACGAGCAGTACTTC.

The chain uses TRBV2 and TRBJ1-3; 9 bases line up with TRBD1. V gave up 10 bases and J gave up 2 bases; unmatched junction bases: 6. The CDR3 consists of 14 residues. Germline loops: CDR1 SNHLY, CDR2 FYNNEI. The CDR3 loop is CATADRGTGNTIYF. The DNA of the CDR3 is TGTGCCACCGCGGACAGGGGAACTGGAAACACCATATATTTT.

DNA for the CDR3: TGTGCCAGCAGGGGAGGTAGCTCCTACAATGAGCAGTTCTTC. This encodes CASRGGSSYNEQFF. The J gene is TRBJ2-1, the V gene TRBV21-1; the DNA was not used to check the table's D call, TRBD2. TRBV21-1 is annotated as a pseudogene. The CDR3 is made up of 14 amino acids.

This chain links TRBV6-5 with TRBJ2-5; TRBD1 is a possible D gene (5 bases). The CDR3 loop spans 16 amino acids. V was shortened by 2 bases and J by 2 bases, with 15 bases between the two germline ends. Germline loops: CDR1 MNHEY, CDR2 SVGAGI. CDR3 amino acids: CASSYRSRVPQETQYF. The DNA for the CDR3 is TGTGCCAGCAGTTACCGAAGCAGGGTGCCACAAGAGACCCAGTACTTC.

The genes are TRBV4-2 and TRBJ1-5; no reliable D call. Germline V gives CDR1 LGHNA, CDR2 YNFKEQ. V lost 1 base, J lost 2 bases, and 6 bases lay in between. The CDR3 spans 14 residues. This CDR3 is CASSQGFGNQPQHF. CDR3 coding DNA: TGTGCCAGCAGCCAAGGTTTTGGCAATCAGCCCCAGCATTTT.

The V and J genes are TRBV7-2 and TRBJ2-7, with unresolved D. The CDR3 consists of 17 residues. V was pared by 1 base and J by 3 bases, with 19 bases between. Germline V gives CDR1 SGHTA, CDR2 FQGNSA. The CDR3 loop is CASSLESGFSFFYEQYF. CDR3 DNA sequence: TGTGCCAGCAGCTTAGAGTCAGGATTCTCCTTTTTCTACGAGCAGTACTTC.

This clone was detected only once. V gene TRBV12-3 or TRBV12-4 combines with J gene TRBJ1-2; D not certain. V lost 0 bases and J lost 8, with 10 bases in between. CDR3 size: 13 residues. The CDR3 DNA follows: TGTGCCAGCAGTTTAGCGGGGTTAGTCGGCTACACCTTC. This codes for CASSLAGLVGYTF.

The chain employs TRBV3-1 (or the pseudogene TRBV3-2) and TRBJ2-7; D is unclear. Trimming removed 2 bases at V and 2 bases at J, with 16 bases between. CDR3 length equals 16 residues. CDR1 is LGHDT, CDR2 YNNKEL, per germline (reference sequence). CDR3 sequence reads: CASSQQPTSATYEQYF. CDR3 nucleotides: TGTGCCAGCAGCCAACAGCCCACGAGCGCCACCTACGAGCAGTACTTC.

The rearrangement links TRBV5-5 to TRBJ1-2; the match to TRBD1 covers 8 bases. The trim removed 2 bases at V and 3 bases at J, leaving 0 bases unmatched. The CDR3 sequence is 13 residues long. Germline V gene sequence: CDR1 SGHKS, CDR2 YYEKEE (reference sequence). The CDR3 loop is CASSLQGDYGYTF. The CDR3 coding sequence is TGTGCCAGCAGCTTACAGGGGGACTATGGCTACACCTTC.

The chain couples TRBV10-1 to TRBJ2-1, with no clear D. V was trimmed by 0 bases and J by 10 bases, leaving 4 bases between them. The CDR3 runs to 11 residues. In germline, CDR1 is WNHNN, CDR2 SYGVQD (reference sequence). Here the CDR3 reads CASSESNEQFF. In DNA form, the CDR3 reads TGCGCCAGCAGTGAGTCAAACGAGCAGTTCTTC.

V and J are TRBV4-2 and TRBJ2-7; the D call may be TRBD1 or TRBD2 (6 bases each). This CDR3 is 16 amino acids long. The ends were cut back, 0 bases at V and 2 bases at J, with 14 bases in the middle. Germline CDR1 reads LGHNA; CDR2 reads YNFKEQ. In DNA, the CDR3 is TGTGCCAGCAGCCAAGATGAAGGGGGGTCCCCCTACGAGCAGTACTTC. This sequence encodes CASSQDEGGSPYEQYF.

The chain is built from TRBV7-8 and TRBJ2-7; possibly TRBD2 for D (5 bases). In germline, CDR1 is SGHVS, CDR2 FQNEAQ. V gave up 5 bases and J gave up 3 bases, with 11 bases separating them. The CDR3 is made up of 13 amino acids. The CDR3 nucleotides are TGTGCCAGCAGCCCCGGACGGGACTACGAGCAGTACTTC. The encoded protein is CASSPGRDYEQYF.